The T cell receptor beta chain under discussion was sequenced for a study of blood T cell repertoires in COVID-19. Measured with immunoSEQ multiplex PCR; TCRdb has only the in-frame clones, and not every one. The sample lists approximately 210,000 clones, around 84% seen once, with approximately 10% in the top ten. The sequence was obtained from a woman older than 75 with COVID-19, enrolled during active disease. Sequencing input: peripheral blood.

CDR3 in DNA: TGCGCCAGCAGCTTGGGCGGACAGGGGGCTATCGAGCAGTACTTC. Translation gives CASSLGGQGAIEQYF. The chain joins TRBV5-1 to TRBJ2-7; 11 positions match TRBD1. The CDR3 is 15 residues long. Germline CDR1 is SGHRS and CDR2 is YFSETQ. The junction had 5 bases not matched to a gene; V was cut back by 0 bases and J by 6 bases.